The clone carrying this TCR beta chain was found many times. This specimen comes from a study of patients and donors after allogeneic stem cell transplantation. TCRdb fed the RT-PCR reads into MiXCR, producing one record per CDR3 protein. The sample consists of about 40,000 distinct CDR3 sequences, more than 30% of them appearing once. In germline, CDR1 is LGHNA, CDR2 YSLEER. Trimming cost V 2 bases and J 0 bases; bases outside gene matches: 13. CDR3 length: 19 amino acids. The receptor was derived from a human donor who was either an allogeneic HSCT recipient or a stem cell or donor lymphocyte infusion donor (not recorded which). It is not recorded whose cells these are; they may come from a transplant donor. The V and J genes are TRBV4-3 and TRBJ1-3, with 7 bases matching TRBD1. The sample consisted of blood, either unsorted or a sorted T cell fraction (not recorded which). CDR3: CASSQYTGTARSSGNTIYF. The DNA of the CDR3 is TGCGCCAGCAGCCAATACACCGGGACAGCAAGGAGCTCTGGAAACACCATATATTTT.